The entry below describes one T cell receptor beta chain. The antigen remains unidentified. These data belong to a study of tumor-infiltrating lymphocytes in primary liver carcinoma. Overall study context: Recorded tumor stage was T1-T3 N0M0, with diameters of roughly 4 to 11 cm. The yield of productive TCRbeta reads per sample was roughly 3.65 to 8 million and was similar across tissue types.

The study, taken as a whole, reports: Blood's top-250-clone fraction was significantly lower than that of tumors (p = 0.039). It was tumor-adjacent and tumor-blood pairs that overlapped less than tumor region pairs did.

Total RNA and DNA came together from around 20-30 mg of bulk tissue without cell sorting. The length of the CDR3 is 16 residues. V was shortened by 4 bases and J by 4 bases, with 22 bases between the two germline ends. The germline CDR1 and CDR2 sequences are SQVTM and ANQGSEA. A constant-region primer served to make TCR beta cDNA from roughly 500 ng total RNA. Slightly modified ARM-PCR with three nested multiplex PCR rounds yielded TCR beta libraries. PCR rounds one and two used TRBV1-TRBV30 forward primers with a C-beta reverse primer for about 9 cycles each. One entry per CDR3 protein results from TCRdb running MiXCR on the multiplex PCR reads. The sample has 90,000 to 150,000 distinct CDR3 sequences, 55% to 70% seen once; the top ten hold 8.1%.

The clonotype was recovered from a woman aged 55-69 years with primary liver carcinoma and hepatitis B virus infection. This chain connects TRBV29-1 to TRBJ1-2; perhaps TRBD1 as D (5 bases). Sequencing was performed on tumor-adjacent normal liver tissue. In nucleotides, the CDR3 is TGCAGCGTTGTACGGGGGTCAGGGAAGGGTATCTATGGCTACACCTTC. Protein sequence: CSVVRGSGKGIYGYTF.